This TCR beta chain was sequenced during a study of blood T cell repertoires in COVID-19. Looking at the study overall: Acute and convalescent COVID-19 specimens originated in the United States, Italy and Spain.

The CDR3 has 13 residues. The germline gives CDR1 SGHDT, CDR2 YYEEEE. Note on this clone: One junction end does not reproduce the germline sequence, and a read error may be involved.

Clones were sequenced by immunoSEQ multiplex PCR, and TCRdb holds only the in-frame ones, with some missing. The repertoire holds around 130,000 clones, approximately 90% seen once, with about 2% in the top ten. The TCR comes from a woman between 50 and 59 years old with acute or convalescent COVID-19. Input material: peripheral blood. The chain employs TRBV5-6 and TRBJ2-4, with D possibly matching TRBD1 (5 bases). CDR3 in DNA: TGTGCCAGCAGCTTCGTGGGGCGGCAGGCCGATGACTTC. It encodes CASSFVGRQADDF.